This entry lists 8 T cell receptor beta chains sequenced from one sample in a study of radiation and T cells in renal cell carcinoma. Stated time point: blood 4 weeks post-SBRT, at nephrectomy. The sample's treatment: 15 Gy SBRT to primary tumor, nephrectomy 4 weeks later. Data came from immunoSEQ multiplex PCR; TCRdb stores just in-frame clones and leaves some out. This table has some 80,000 clones, 75% to 90% appearing once. The input for sequencing was blood, taken from a patient whose treatment included radiotherapy and nephrectomy. These receptor sequences come from a woman aged 55-75 years with renal cell carcinoma.

This clone was detected a few times. The chain uses TRBV9 and TRBJ2-1; maybe TRBD1 (6 bases). The CDR3 runs to 14 residues. Looked up from germline, CDR1 is SGDLS and CDR2 is YYNGEE. V lost 0 bases to trimming and J lost 9 bases, with 13 bases between them. This CDR3 reads CASSVEQGWSEQFF. For the CDR3, the DNA is TGTGCCAGCAGCGTAGAACAGGGCTGGAGTGAGCAGTTCTTC.

The chain employs TRBV19 and TRBJ2-1; D unclear. Germline CDR1 and CDR2: LNHDA and SQIVND (reference sequence). Trimming pared 0 bases from V and 10 bases from J, leaving 13 bases between. The CDR3 sequence is 14 residues long. In DNA, the CDR3 is TGTGCCAGTAGTATAGATGTGGTTGAACAGGAGCAGTTCTTC. Amino acid sequence: CASSIDVVEQEQFF.

The V gene is TRBV9, the J gene TRBJ1-3, with a weak D call TRBD1 (5 bases). This CDR3 comprises 13 residues. V lost 3 bases to trimming and J lost 1 base, with 5 bases between them. CDR1 and CDR2 (germline): SGDLS, YYNGEE. The CDR3 DNA follows: TGTGCCAGCAGCGAGGGGTCTGGAAACACCATATATTTT. This gives the protein CASSEGSGNTIYF.

This chain links TRBV19 with TRBJ1-6; 9 bases line up with TRBD1. The V gene's germline CDR1 is LNHDA and CDR2 SQIVND (reference sequence). With V trimmed by 4 bases and J by 7 bases, 5 bases remained unmatched. This CDR3 is built from 15 residues. CDR3 DNA sequence: TGTGCCAGTAGTAGCGGACAGGGGAGCAATTCACCCCTCCACTTT. This codes for CASSSGQGSNSPLHF.

V gene TRBV7-2 combines with J gene TRBJ2-6; perhaps TRBD1 as D (5 bases). V lost 6 bases and J 4 bases, leaving 19 bases between the germline ends. The CDR3 runs to 17 residues. CDR1 SGHTA and CDR2 FQGNSA come from the germline V gene. The CDR3 protein is CASSSQDTGPGANVLTF. CDR3 sequence (DNA): TGTGCCAGCAGTTCCCAGGATACAGGCCCCGGGGCCAACGTCCTGACTTTC. Supplemented by reference TRBV7-2 and TRBJ2-6, the full variable domain reads GAGVSQSPSNKVTEKGKDVELRCDPISGHTALYWYRQSLGQGLEFLIYFQGNSAPDKSGLPSDRFSAERTGGSVSTLTIQRTQQEDSAVYLCASSSQDTGPGANVLTFGAGSRLTVL.

The rearrangement uses TRBV14 and TRBJ2-1; TRBD2 aligns across 11 bases. J was trimmed by 9 bases and V by 1 base; bases with no gene match: 5. Germline assignment: CDR1 SGHDN and CDR2 FVKESK. The CDR3 is 15 amino acids. The CDR3 nucleotides read TGTGCCAGCAGCCAAGGTCTAGCGGGAGGAGGTGAGCAGTTCTTC. It specifies CASSQGLAGGGEQFF. The full variable domain, rest sourced from reference TRBV14 and TRBJ2-1, is EAGVTQFPSHSVIEKGQTVTLRCDPISGHDNLYWYRRVMGKEIKFLLHFVKESKQDESGMPNNRFLAERTGGTYSTLKVQPAELEDSGVYFCASSQGLAGGGEQFFGPGTRLTVL.

The CDR3 DNA reads TGTGCCAGCACCTACGGACGGCTTAATGAAAAACTGTTTTTT. This encodes CASTYGRLNEKLFF. The gene calls are TRBV6-1 and TRBJ1-4; no firm D call. There are 14 residues in the CDR3. Trimming left V 7 bases short and J 4 bases short, with 13 bases between. The germline V gene has CDR1 MNHNS and CDR2 SASEGT.

The rearrangement uses TRBV5-1 and TRBJ2-1; maybe TRBD2 (5 bases). V lost 1 base to trimming and J lost 7 bases, with 9 bases between them. CDR3 length: 13 residues. Germline CDR1 reads SGHRS; CDR2 reads YFSETQ. CDR3: CASSLFGENEQFF. In nucleotides, the CDR3 is TGCGCCAGCAGCTTGTTTGGGGAGAATGAGCAGTTCTTC.